Sequencing of this T cell receptor (beta chain) was carried out in a study of cytomegalovirus exposure and HLA in healthy donors. Study results and limitations: Association of a missense DCLRE1C variant with TCR beta V- and J-gene trimming was reported in a later analysis. Later work associated roughly 17,000 TCR beta sequences with HLA alleles at 0.05 false discovery rate. Near-uniform donor sequencing depth was presumed by presence/absence analyses.

The CDR3 is 15 residues long. V lost 3 bases to trimming and J lost 3 bases; unmatched junction nucleotides: 5. The germline V gene encodes CDR1 SGDLS and CDR2 YYNGEE. Primers: 60 Vbeta forward and 13 Jbeta reverse. TCRdb keeps only in-frame clones here, not all; method: immunoSEQ multiplex PCR. The profile shows some 180,000 clones, about four fifths of them singletons. Concerning this clone itself: Its antigen remains unidentified.

Sample: PBMCs. The sequence derives from a young woman in good health and CMV-seronegative. V usage is TRBV9 and J usage is TRBJ1-4; 7 bases match TRBD1. CDR3 sequence reads: CASSDPDRPNEKLFF. The CDR3 nucleotides read TGTGCCAGCAGCGATCCGGACAGGCCTAATGAAAAACTGTTTTTT.